What follows is one T cell receptor beta chain and its context. Its antigen is still unknown. The data derive from a study of monozygotic twins with inflammatory bowel disease. Overall study results and limits: The data did not back a single strong IBD-associated clonotype or signal.

Germline CDR1 reads LNHDA; CDR2 reads SQIVND (reference sequence). CDR3 length: 15 residues. TCRdb reworked the 5' RACE reads into one entry per CDR3 protein, no DNA. Found here are about 330,000 distinct CDR3 sequences; the top ten clones hold approximately 2%. The chain combines TRBV19 with TRBJ1-1; the D call of TRBD1 rests on TCRdb alone, since no DNA is present to check it. This clonotype originated in a human donor with ulcerative colitis or Crohn's disease, or a healthy co-twin of an affected twin (not recorded which). Specimen: blood. The CDR3 sequence: CASSDQGMENTEAFF.